This T cell receptor (beta chain) was obtained from a study of blood T cell repertoires in COVID-19 (TCRdb year 2020). About the investigation overall: Samples covering the acute and convalescent phases of COVID-19 were provided by collaborators in the United States, Italy and Spain. Subjects who had been exposed to COVID-19, were actively infected with it, or had recovered from it provided the deeply sampled blood TCRbeta repertoires that made up the dataset. HLA class I and class II types, where available, came from metadata supplied by the sample provider rather than from assay-based typing. The material from the prospective study consisted of cDNA or gDNA derived from T cells, B-cell-depleted T cells, or PBMCs. Sample metadata almost always included a de-identified subject ID, COVID-19 status, age in years and sex. Samples came from the ongoing ImmuneRACE study (first 160 participants) plus 1,254 subjects from 6 global collaborators. The repertoires were released in a freely available public database intended as a resource for research on the immune response to SARS-CoV-2. General conclusions and limits of the study: The quantity of clinical and demographic metadata differed by source and by participant and was supplied without curation.

CDR1 and CDR2, per the germline V gene, are SGHTA and FQGNSA. V and J are truncated by 4 bases and 0 bases respectively, leaving an intervening sequence of 10 bases. The CDR3 runs 15 residues from the cysteine to the phenylalanine. Only the CDR3 DNA stays, 45 bases, in frame from base 1. Concerning this clone: Its antigen target is currently unknown. No qualities accompany the bases; no much larger clone lies one base away.

Participants in the prospective study were enrolled through a virtual design, were aged roughly 18 to 100 years, and lived in 24 United States geographic areas. In the prospective study, cohorts were assigned on the basis of participant-reported clinical history obtained from a screening survey and a study questionnaire. For ImmuneRACE Cohort 3, a participant was defined as recovered based on two consecutive negative NP/OP PCR tests, clearance by a healthcare professional, or resolution of symptoms. In the prospective study, mobile phlebotomists collected whole blood, serum and a nasopharyngeal or oropharyngeal swab from each participant. Prospective study participants could optionally give additional blood draws and questionnaires over an approximately 2-month period. Before DNA extraction, blood samples from the prospective study were shipped at room temperature or frozen. TCRbeta CDR3 regions were amplified from genomic DNA using the immunoSEQ Assay, a bias-controlled multiplex PCR. Processing in the source paper ran as follows. Within the assay, amplification of reference gene primers was used to estimate how many nucleated cells each sample contained. To quantify the absolute abundance of each unique TCRbeta CDR3 rearrangement, sequence reads were collapsed and filtered. For each sample, productive Simpson clonality was calculated as the square root of Simpson's diversity index across productive rearrangements. TCRdb mirrors the immuneACCESS table, restricted to in-frame sequences. Some clones are absent from its copies; in checked studies, under half trace to an unresolved V gene, and the reason for the others is unknown. V and J calls and clone size are as listed in that table; D and trimming were resolved from the DNA. This sample gives 150,000 or so clones in total; about four fifths of them show up just once. The ten most abundant clones make up 7% to 10% of the sample.

Sequencing was done on a sample of PBMCs or T cells enriched from blood (not recorded which). This TCR derives from a man aged 45-65 years who had recovered from COVID-19. The receptor chain draws on TRBV7-2 and TRBJ1-3; the D segment cannot be called with confidence. The nucleotides are TGTGCCAGCAGCTCGGACGGGAGCTCTGGAAACACCATATATTTT. Its product reads: CASSSDGSSGNTIYF.